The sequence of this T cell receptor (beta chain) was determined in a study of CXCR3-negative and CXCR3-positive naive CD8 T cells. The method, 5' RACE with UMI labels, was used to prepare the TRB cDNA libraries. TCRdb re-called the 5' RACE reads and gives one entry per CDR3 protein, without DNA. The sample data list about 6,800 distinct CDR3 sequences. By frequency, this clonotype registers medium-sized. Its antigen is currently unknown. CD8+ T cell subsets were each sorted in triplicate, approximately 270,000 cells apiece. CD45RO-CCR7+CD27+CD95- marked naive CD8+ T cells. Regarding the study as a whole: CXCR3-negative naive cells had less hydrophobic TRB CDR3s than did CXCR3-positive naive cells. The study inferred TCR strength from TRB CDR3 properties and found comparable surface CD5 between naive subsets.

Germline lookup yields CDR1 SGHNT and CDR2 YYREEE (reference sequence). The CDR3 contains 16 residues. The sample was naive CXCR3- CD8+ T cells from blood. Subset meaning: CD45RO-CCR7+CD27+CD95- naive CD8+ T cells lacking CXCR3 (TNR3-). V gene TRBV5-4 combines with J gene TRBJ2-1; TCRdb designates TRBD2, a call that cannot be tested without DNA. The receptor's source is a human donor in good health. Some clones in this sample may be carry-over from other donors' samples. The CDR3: CASSLALGLDLGEQFF.